Presented here are 30 T cell receptor beta chains from one specimen sequenced in a study of blood T cell repertoires in COVID-19. The method was immunoSEQ multiplex PCR; TCRdb's version includes in-frame clones alone and lacks a portion of them. The sample includes about 310,000 clones, around 90% of them seen just once. Sequencing used peripheral blood. All receptors derive from a man aged 50 to 60 with active or convalescent COVID-19.

This clone was seen just once. This chain joins TRBV30 and TRBJ1-4, with D hard to call. Germline lookup yields CDR1 GTSNPN and CDR2 SVGIG (reference sequence). This CDR3 is 14 amino acids long. Trimming pared 1 base from V and 8 bases from J, leaving 14 bases between. In DNA form, the CDR3 reads TGTGCCTGGAGTGGGACTTCCGTGGCGGAAAAACTGTTTTTT. This translates into CAWSGTSVAEKLFF.

The V call is TRBV7-8, the J call TRBJ1-5, with 7 bases aligning to TRBD1. V gave up 5 bases and J gave up 6 bases; unmatched junction bases: 16. The CDR3 extends over 17 amino acids. Germline V CDR1 and CDR2: SGHVS, FQNEAQ. In DNA form, the CDR3 reads TGTGCCAGCAGCCCTGGGACGGACAGGTATTGGAGTCAGCCCCAGCATTTT. Translation gives CASSPGTDRYWSQPQHF.

This chain uses TRBV6-1 with TRBJ2-2; D call uncertain. This CDR3 spans 16 amino acids. Germline assignment: CDR1 MNHNS and CDR2 SASEGT. V was clipped by 3 bases and J by 5 bases, with 16 bases between them. CDR3: CASSDAGSHRTGELFF. The CDR3 DNA reads as TGTGCCAGCAGTGATGCCGGGTCCCATAGGACCGGGGAGCTGTTTTTT.

The V call is TRBV5-1, the J call TRBJ2-1, with 8 bases identical to TRBD2. Germline V lookup: CDR1 SGHRS, CDR2 YFSETQ. With V trimmed by 5 bases and J by 7 bases, 8 bases remained unmatched. The CDR3 has 14 amino acids. CDR3 loop: CASSPGGSRNEQFF. The CDR3 DNA follows: TGCGCCAGCAGTCCGGGGGGGTCCCGAAATGAGCAGTTCTTC.

This clone is a singleton in its sample. This rearrangement joins TRBV18 to TRBJ2-5; D is unclear. V lost 4 bases and J 2 bases, leaving 8 bases between the germline ends. Germline-derived CDR1 and CDR2 are KGHSH and LQKENI. The CDR3 contains 13 residues. The CDR3 region has the DNA TGTGCCAGCTCACGGGCTCCACAAGAGACCCAGTACTTC. Translated: CASSRAPQETQYF.

J is TRBJ2-7 and V is TRBV7-6; 10 bases fit TRBD2. CDR3 length: 16 residues. Trimming took 1 base from V and 4 from J; bases not matched to a gene: 7. Germline lookup yields CDR1 SGHVS and CDR2 FNYEAQ. Here the CDR3 reads CASSLVASGSGYEQYF. CDR3 in DNA: TGTGCCAGCAGCTTAGTGGCTAGCGGGAGTGGGTACGAGCAGTACTTC.

The rearrangement links TRBV7-9 to TRBJ1-3; 9 positions match TRBD1. Germline CDR1 and CDR2: SEHNR and FQNEAQ (reference sequence). Trimming cost V 4 bases and J 1 base; bases outside gene matches: 5. CDR3 length equals 16 residues. As DNA, the CDR3 is TGTGCCAGCAGCTCGGCCGACAGGGGGTCTGGAAACACCATATATTTT. It encodes CASSSADRGSGNTIYF.

This clone was seen a handful of times. The V call is TRBV4-2, the J call TRBJ1-1, with D possibly matching TRBD1 (5 bases). The CDR3 sequence is 16 residues long. Germline CDR1 and CDR2: LGHNA and YNFKEQ. Trimming left V 1 base short and J 1 base short, with 13 bases between. The CDR3 region has the DNA TGTGCCAGCAGCCAAGTGTTCAAGGGGCGGAACACTGAAGCTTTCTTT. Translation: CASSQVFKGRNTEAFF.

This rearrangement joins TRBV5-6 to TRBJ1-2; D not certain. The CDR3 is 12 residues long. V was clipped by 4 bases and J by 8 bases, with 12 bases between them. Germline CDR1 SGHDT, CDR2 YYEEEE. The CDR3 sequence: CASSHLGSGYTF. In DNA, the CDR3 is TGTGCCAGCAGCCACTTGGGGAGCGGCTACACCTTC.

The chain uses TRBV19 and TRBJ1-1; 8 nucleotides align to TRBD1. V gave up 1 base and J gave up 1 base; unmatched junction bases: 5. CDR1 is LNHDA, CDR2 SQIVND, per germline (reference sequence). The CDR3 spans 16 residues. The CDR3: CASSIGLGQGNTEAFF. In nucleotides, the CDR3 is TGTGCCAGTAGTATAGGGCTTGGACAGGGGAACACTGAAGCTTTCTTT.

The rearrangement joins TRBV29-1 to TRBJ1-1, with 7 bases matching TRBD1. The CDR3 is made up of 13 amino acids. CDR1 is SQVTM and CDR2 is ANQGSEA in the germline V gene. Trimming cost V 6 bases and J 5 bases; bases outside gene matches: 9. CDR3 sequence: CSVRVDRETEAFF. CDR3 DNA sequence: TGCAGCGTCCGAGTAGACAGGGAGACTGAAGCTTTCTTT. Full variable domain (remainder filled in from reference TRBV29-1 and TRBJ1-1): SAVISQKPSRDICQRGTSLTIQCQVDSQVTMMFWYRQQPGQSLTLIATANQGSEATYESGFVIDKFPISRPNLTFSTLTVSNMSPEDSSIYLCSVRVDRETEAFFGQGTRLTVV.

This rearrangement joins TRBV10-3 to TRBJ1-4, with D possibly TRBD1 on 6 matching bases. The CDR3 sequence is 15 residues long. The germline V gene encodes CDR1 ENHRY and CDR2 SYGVKD. The V gene lost 3 bases and the J gene lost 2 bases, with 10 bases spanning the gap. This CDR3 reads CAISDPTGTNEKLFF. CDR3 coding DNA: TGTGCCATCAGTGACCCAACAGGGACTAATGAAAAACTGTTTTTT.

To note about this clone: An end of the junction differs from the germline gene, which may be a read error. The V gene is TRBV4-1, the J gene TRBJ2-1, with 10 bases that match TRBD2. The CDR3 loop spans 13 amino acids. Looked up from germline, CDR1 is MGHRA and CDR2 is YSYEKL. The CDR3, as DNA: TGCGCCAGCAGCCAAGATCCGCTAGCGGGAGAGGTCTTC. Translated: CASSQDPLAGEVF.

The rearrangement uses TRBV7-3 and TRBJ2-1; tentatively, D is TRBD2 (7 bases). The length of the CDR3 is 14 residues. Germline CDR1 and CDR2: SGHTA and FQGTGA. The germline V and J ends were trimmed by 5 bases and 7 bases, with 15 bases remaining between them. In DNA form, the CDR3 reads TGTGCCAGCAGCCCGTGGGGGGGGACAAATGAGCAGTTCTTC. Its protein is CASSPWGGTNEQFF.

The chain couples TRBV19 to TRBJ2-5; 11 bases line up with TRBD1. This CDR3 has 14 residues. The V gene's germline CDR1 is LNHDA and CDR2 SQIVND (reference sequence). V shed 8 bases and J 4 bases; nucleotides not matched to a gene: 6. CDR3 region: CASEDRGHAETQYF. CDR3 DNA sequence: TGTGCCAGTGAGGACAGGGGGCATGCAGAGACCCAGTACTTC.

This chain joins TRBV2 and TRBJ1-3, with a weak D call TRBD1 (6 bases). This CDR3 spans 15 amino acids. V lost 6 bases to trimming and J lost 0 bases, with 12 bases between them. CDR1 and CDR2 (germline): SNHLY, FYNNEI. CDR3 in DNA: TGTGCCAGCAGGAGCCAGGGGCGCTCTGGAAACACCATATATTTT. As protein: CASRSQGRSGNTIYF.

CDR3: CASGRGTVGSGANVLTF. The CDR3 DNA sequence: TGTGCCAGCGGTCGCGGGACCGTGGGCTCTGGGGCCAACGTCCTGACTTTC. This chain links TRBV7-9 with TRBJ2-6, with D possibly being TRBD2 (6 bases). The germline CDR1 and CDR2 sequences are SEHNR and FQNEAQ (reference sequence). This CDR3 contains 17 residues. V lost 8 bases, J lost 0 bases, and 17 bases lay in between.

The chain carries TRBV9 and TRBJ2-3; D unresolved. From germline, CDR1 is SGDLS and CDR2 YYNGEE. The CDR3 contains 12 residues. The V end lost 3 bases, the J end lost 1 base, and 3 bases lay between the germline ends. The CDR3 DNA sequence: TGTGCCAGCAGCGGAGGCACAGATACGCAGTATTTT. This sequence encodes CASSGGTDTQYF.

The CDR3 is CASSFGGDLSGNTIYF. The CDR3 region has the DNA TGTGCCAGCAGCTTTGGCGGGGACCTCTCTGGAAACACCATATATTTT. The chain combines TRBV7-2 with TRBJ1-3; D is perhaps TRBD1 (5 bases). The germline V and J ends were trimmed by 3 bases and 0 bases, with 12 bases remaining between them. The CDR3 spans 16 residues. The germline CDR1 and CDR2 sequences are SGHTA and FQGNSA.

The V call is TRBV3-1 (or the pseudogene TRBV3-2), the J call TRBJ1-6, with D possibly TRBD1 on 5 matching bases. The germline V gene has CDR1 LGHDT and CDR2 YNNKEL (reference sequence). V was clipped by 0 bases and J by 10 bases, with 19 bases between them. The CDR3 runs 17 residues. For the CDR3, the DNA is TGTGCCAGCAGCCAAGATCCCGGACACACGGTTTCGTCACCCCTCCACTTT. Amino acid sequence: CASSQDPGHTVSSPLHF.

The V gene is TRBV11-1, the J gene TRBJ1-5, with 11 nucleotides matching TRBD1. The junction had 2 bases not matched to a gene; V was cut back by 6 bases and J by 7 bases. CDR3 size: 13 residues. The germline V gene has CDR1 SGHAT and CDR2 FQDESV (reference sequence). The CDR3 nucleotides read TGTGCCAGCAGTTGGGACAGGGGGCAGCCCCAGCATTTT. Translation gives CASSWDRGQPQHF.

CDR3 sequence reads: CASSEARQGATYGYTF. In DNA, the CDR3 is TGTGCCAGCAGTGAAGCTAGACAGGGGGCCACTTATGGCTACACCTTC. V is TRBV6-1 and J is TRBJ1-2; 10 bases align to TRBD1. The germline V gene encodes CDR1 MNHNS and CDR2 SASEGT. The CDR3 is 16 residues long. Trimming at V came to 0 bases and at J to 5 bases, leaving 6 bases not matched to a gene.

The V and J genes are TRBV19 and TRBJ1-6; 10 nucleotides line up with TRBD1. V lost 4 bases and J lost 11; bases outside the gene matches: 5. CDR1 is LNHDA and CDR2 is SQIVND in the germline V gene (reference sequence). The CDR3 consists of 14 residues. The DNA of the CDR3 is TGTGCCAGTAGTACGGGACAGGGGATCGCACCCCTCCACTTT. It is translated as CASSTGQGIAPLHF.

The CDR3 sequence is CASSRSREEQFF. As DNA, the CDR3 is TGTGCCAGCAGCCGTAGCCGGGAGGAGCAGTTCTTC. The V gene is TRBV5-6, the J gene TRBJ2-1; D may be TRBD2 (6 bases). CDR1 is SGHDT, CDR2 YYEEEE, per germline. The CDR3 is 12 residues long. V shed 4 bases and J shed 10 bases, with 12 bases lying between them.

The chain joins TRBV29-1 to TRBJ2-3; 10 positions match TRBD2. The CDR3 runs to 16 residues. Germline CDR1 is SQVTM and CDR2 is ANQGSEA. The V gene end was trimmed by 5 bases and the J gene end by 0 bases; junction bases not matched to a gene: 8. CDR3 protein: CSVTGTSDTSTDTQYF. The CDR3 nucleotides read TGCAGCGTTACCGGGACTAGCGATACTAGCACAGATACGCAGTATTTT.

The chain employs TRBV6-5 and TRBJ1-4, with D possibly matching TRBD1 (5 bases). The ends were cut back, 2 bases at V and 5 bases at J, with 9 bases in the middle. CDR1 is MNHEY, CDR2 SVGAGI, per germline. The CDR3 has 14 amino acids. The CDR3 DNA reads TGTGCCAGCAGTTACGGGGGAGGCAATGAAAAACTGTTTTTT. Translated: CASSYGGGNEKLFF.

The chain recombines TRBV4-2 with TRBJ1-2; D unresolved. V was shortened by 4 bases and J by 4 bases, with 7 bases between the two germline ends. The CDR3 is 12 amino acids. In germline, CDR1 is LGHNA, CDR2 YNFKEQ. CDR3 in amino acids: CASSPAAYGYTF. The CDR3, as DNA: TGTGCCAGCAGCCCGGCGGCCTATGGCTACACCTTC.

The J gene is TRBJ2-5, the V gene TRBV18; D is ambiguous. Trimming removed 5 bases from V and 4 bases from J, with 5 bases in between. Germline V gives CDR1 KGHSH, CDR2 LQKENI. This CDR3 has 11 amino acids. DNA for the CDR3: TGTGCCAGCTCAACCGGAGAGACCCAGTACTTC. It is translated as CASSTGETQYF.

This chain links TRBV6-5 with TRBJ1-1, with TRBD1 matching over 7 bases. CDR1 and CDR2 from the germline V gene are MNHEY and SVGAGI. The J segment lost 4 bases and the V segment lost 2 bases, leaving 1 base of the junction unmatched. The CDR3 has 13 residues. The DNA of the CDR3 is TGTGCCAGCAGTTACCCAGGGGGCACTGAAGCTTTCTTT. It translates to CASSYPGGTEAFF.

V usage is TRBV6-4 and J usage is TRBJ1-2, with D unresolved. The germline CDR1 and CDR2 sequences are MRHNA and SNTAGT. The CDR3 sequence is 12 residues long. V lost 5 bases to trimming and J lost 5 bases, with 9 bases between them. The CDR3 loop is CASSPVRYGYTF. CDR3 bases: TGTGCCAGCAGTCCGGTCAGGTATGGCTACACCTTC.